The 26 T cell receptor beta chains below come from one sample, sequenced in a study of PD-1 blockade in classical Hodgkin lymphoma. TCRdb's copy holds only in-frame clones and misses some; the assay was immunoSEQ multiplex PCR. The repertoire consists of roughly 100,000 clones, with approximately 89% occurring once and the leading ten covering 19%. The time point: cycle 4 day 1 (C4D1), after 6 weeks of nivolumab. Each of the patients experienced relapse following autologous stem cell transplantation, and their brentuximab vedotin exposure differed. The sample in question was peripheral blood mononuclear cells (PBMCs), obtained before the fourth cycle of nivolumab. These receptors were collected from a human donor with classical Hodgkin lymphoma.

The V and J genes are TRBV6-1 and TRBJ2-7, with D perhaps given as TRBD1 or TRBD2 (5 bases each). The germline V gene encodes CDR1 MNHNS and CDR2 SASEGT. This CDR3 is 15 amino acids long. The germline V and J ends were trimmed by 6 bases and 3 bases, with 18 bases remaining between them. CDR3 DNA sequence: TGTGCCAGCAGGGAACCCACGGGGACCCTCTACGAGCAGTACTTC. Its translation is CASREPTGTLYEQYF.

This chain links TRBV18 with TRBJ2-3; D may be TRBD1 or TRBD2 (5 bases each). Between the trimmed V and J ends, which lost 0 bases and 3 bases, there was a span of 10 bases. The CDR3 loop spans 15 amino acids. The germline CDR1 and CDR2 sequences are KGHSH and LQKENI. The CDR3 nucleotides are TGTGCCAGCTCACCACCTGATTGGGGGACAGATACGCAGTATTTT. Amino acids: CASSPPDWGTDTQYF.

This chain connects TRBV2 to TRBJ1-3; D possibly corresponds to TRBD1 (5 bases). V lost 6 bases and J 1 base, leaving 10 bases between the germline ends. Per the germline V gene, CDR1 is SNHLY and CDR2 is FYNNEI. The CDR3 length is 14 residues. In DNA form, the CDR3 reads TGTGCCAGCAGAGCCTCAGGGTCTGGAAACACCATATATTTT. Its translation: CASRASGSGNTIYF.

V is TRBV5-4 and J is TRBJ1-3, with 8 positions matching TRBD1. CDR1 and CDR2 from the germline V gene are SGHNT and YYREEE (reference sequence). The V segment lost 4 bases and the J segment 0 bases; nucleotides outside the gene matches: 3. The CDR3 runs 15 residues. The CDR3 nucleotides are TGTGCCAGCAGCCCAGGACAGGGCTCTGGAAACACCATATATTTT. Residues: CASSPGQGSGNTIYF.

The chain joins TRBV19 to TRBJ2-2; D is ambiguous. The length of the CDR3 is 12 residues. In germline, CDR1 is LNHDA, CDR2 SQIVND (reference sequence). V was cut by 8 bases and J by 0 bases, with 4 bases left in between. CDR3 protein: CASRTNTGELFF. The CDR3 DNA is TGTGCCAGTCGTACGAACACCGGGGAGCTGTTTTTT.

V is TRBV5-4 and J is TRBJ2-5, with D perhaps TRBD2 (5 bases). V shed 4 bases and J shed 2 bases, with 18 bases lying between them. The CDR3 spans 16 residues. CDR1 SGHNT and CDR2 YYREEE come from the germline V gene (reference sequence). CDR3: CASSPPGVPPQETQYF. DNA of the CDR3: TGTGCCAGCAGCCCACCCGGGGTGCCGCCTCAAGAGACCCAGTACTTC. Full variable domain (remainder filled in from reference TRBV5-4 and TRBJ2-5): ETGVTQSPTHLIKTRGQQVTLRCSSQSGHNTVSWYQQALGQGPQFIFQYYREEENGRGNFPPRFSGLQFPNYSSELNVNALELDDSALYLCASSPPGVPPQETQYFGPGTRLLVL.

The V gene is TRBV5-6, the J gene TRBJ1-1, with 7 bases matching TRBD1. Germline V gives CDR1 SGHDT, CDR2 YYEEEE. Unmatched junction bases numbered 8, after V lost 2 bases and J lost 1 base. The CDR3 is 16 residues long. The CDR3 DNA follows: TGTGCCAGCAGCTTCTTACCGGGACAGAAGAACACTGAAGCTTTCTTT. Translating gives CASSFLPGQKNTEAFF.

The V gene is TRBV6-6, the J gene TRBJ1-5; a possible D gene is TRBD1 (5 bases). The CDR3 consists of 16 residues. Germline V lookup: CDR1 MNHNY, CDR2 SVGAGI (reference sequence). V lost 0 bases and J 0 bases, leaving 9 bases between the germline ends. In DNA form, the CDR3 reads TGTGCCAGCAGTTACTCCCAGGGACCTAGCAATCAGCCCCAGCATTTT. Translated, it gives CASSYSQGPSNQPQHF.

The rearrangement uses TRBV7-2 and TRBJ2-1; TRBD2 matches 9 bases. The length of the CDR3 is 15 residues. Germline loops: CDR1 SGHTA, CDR2 FQGNSA. J was trimmed by 3 bases and V by 3 bases; bases with no gene match: 3. CDR3 residues: CASSLGTSSYNEQFF. The CDR3 DNA reads TGTGCCAGCAGCTTGGGGACTAGCAGCTACAATGAGCAGTTCTTC.

A word on this clone: The same CDR3 arises from other DNA sequences in this sample as well. The chain carries TRBV27 and TRBJ2-5; 7 bases match TRBD2. Trimming cost V 3 bases and J 4 bases; bases outside gene matches: 2. Germline CDR1 MNHEY, CDR2 SMNVEV (reference sequence). The CDR3 extends over 13 amino acids. This CDR3 is CASSLGGRETQYF. Here the CDR3 DNA reads TGTGCCAGCAGTTTGGGAGGGAGAGAGACCCAGTACTTC.

The chain joins TRBV21-1 to TRBJ2-7; the table's D call of TRBD2 was not tested on the DNA. TRBV21-1 is recorded as a pseudogene. The CDR3 is made up of 14 amino acids. In DNA form, the CDR3 reads TGTGCCAGCAAGTTAGGCGGGAGGGTTTACGAGCAGTACTTC. It specifies CASKLGGRVYEQYF.

In this sample, this clone turned up once. This sequence joins TRBV30 and TRBJ1-5; D is ambiguous. Germline V gives CDR1 GTSNPN, CDR2 SVGIG (reference sequence). Trimming stripped 2 bases from V and 4 bases from J, with 9 bases between. The CDR3 sequence is 13 residues long. The CDR3 region is CAWSTNRNQPQHF. The CDR3, as DNA: TGTGCCTGGAGTACAAACAGAAATCAGCCCCAGCATTTT. The full variable domain, its missing parts supplied by reference TRBV30 and TRBJ1-5, is SQTIHQWPATLVQPVGSPLSLECTVEGTSNPNLYWYRQAAGRGLQLLFYSVGIGQISSEVPQNLSASRPQDRQFILSSKKLLLSDSGFYLCAWSTNRNQPQHFGDGTRLSIL.

This sequence joins TRBV7-9 and TRBJ1-2; D gene unclear. Germline assignment: CDR1 SEHNR and CDR2 FQNEAQ (reference sequence). Trimming shortened V by 1 base and J by 3 bases, and 6 bases separated the two germline ends. The CDR3 covers 13 residues. CDR3 amino acids: CASSLVADYGYTF. DNA of the CDR3: TGTGCCAGCAGCTTAGTGGCGGACTATGGCTACACCTTC.

This chain uses TRBV5-1 with TRBJ2-1; D perhaps matches TRBD2 (6 bases). Trimming removed 4 bases at V and 4 bases at J, with 18 bases between. Germline loops: CDR1 SGHRS, CDR2 YFSETQ. The CDR3 is 16 residues long. The CDR3: CASSPFGGTGYNEQFF. CDR3 nucleotide sequence: TGCGCCAGCAGCCCCTTTGGGGGGACTGGTTACAATGAGCAGTTCTTC.

The rearrangement uses TRBV6-5 and TRBJ1-1, with 7 bases lining up with TRBD1. The CDR3 has 13 residues. Trimming at V came to 2 bases and at J to 8 bases, leaving 5 bases not matched to a gene. Per germline, CDR1 MNHEY and CDR2 SVGAGI. CDR3 amino acids: CASSYHRTGEAFF. The CDR3 DNA is TGTGCCAGCAGTTACCACCGGACAGGCGAAGCTTTCTTT.

V usage is TRBV5-5 and J usage is TRBJ2-3; the match to TRBD2 covers 7 bases. This CDR3 has 16 residues. The germline V gene has CDR1 SGHKS and CDR2 YYEKEE (reference sequence). V gave up 2 bases and J gave up 4 bases; unmatched junction bases: 10. CDR3 protein: CASSFEGGLAPDTQYF. The CDR3 bases are TGTGCCAGCAGCTTTGAGGGAGGGCTGGCCCCAGATACGCAGTATTTT.

This chain links TRBV6-5 with TRBJ1-4; D is unclear. The germline V gene has CDR1 MNHEY and CDR2 SVGAGI. The CDR3 totals 15 residues. Trimming stripped 0 bases from V and 4 bases from J, with 9 bases between. The CDR3 region has the DNA TGTGCCAGCAGTTACTCGGCAAGGCATAATGAAAAACTGTTTTTT. Translation: CASSYSARHNEKLFF.

Points on this clone: The same CDR3 also results from other DNA sequences found in this sample. The chain carries TRBV20-1 and TRBJ1-2; D gene unclear. Trimming removed 2 bases at V and 4 bases at J, with 5 bases between. Germline V gene lookup returns CDR1 DFQATT and CDR2 SNEGSKA (reference sequence). This CDR3 region has 11 residues. The CDR3 region has the DNA TGCAGTGCTAGACAAGGCTATGGCTACACCTTC. Amino acid sequence: CSARQGYGYTF.

This chain links TRBV28 with TRBJ1-1; a possible D gene is TRBD1 (6 bases). Trimming shortened V by 5 bases and J by 3 bases, and 16 bases separated the two germline ends. CDR1 MDHEN and CDR2 SYDVKM come from the germline V gene. The CDR3 runs to 15 residues. The CDR3 reads CASSPLGAGDTEAFF. In nucleotides, the CDR3 is TGTGCCAGCAGTCCCTTGGGGGCAGGGGACACTGAAGCTTTCTTT.

V is TRBV19 and J is TRBJ1-5; D remains unclear. This CDR3 has 16 residues. The germline CDR1 and CDR2 sequences are LNHDA and SQIVND (reference sequence). V gave up 9 bases and J gave up 2 bases, with 20 bases separating them. CDR3 DNA: TGTGCCAGCGCCGCCGGACCGGGGAAGGGCAATCAGCCCCAGCATTTT. It specifies CASAAGPGKGNQPQHF.

This chain uses TRBV7-2 with TRBJ2-7; maybe TRBD1 (6 bases). There are 15 residues in the CDR3. V gave up 6 bases and J gave up 2 bases, with 17 bases separating them. Germline loops: CDR1 SGHTA, CDR2 FQGNSA. The CDR3: CASSQTRTAAYEQYF. The DNA of the CDR3 is TGTGCCAGCAGTCAAACCCGGACAGCCGCCTACGAGCAGTACTTC.

The gene calls are TRBV11-2 and TRBJ2-1, with 10 bases identical to TRBD1. CDR3 length: 14 residues. Germline values: CDR1 SGHAT, CDR2 FQNNGV. The V segment lost 11 bases and the J segment 7 bases; nucleotides outside the gene matches: 11. The CDR3, as DNA: TGTGCCGGGAGTGGGACAGGGGTTGTAAATGAGCAGTTCTTC. Protein product: CAGSGTGVVNEQFF.

The chain is built from TRBV7-6 and TRBJ2-7, with 8 bases fitting TRBD1. The CDR3 extends over 13 amino acids. Germline lookup yields CDR1 SGHVS and CDR2 FNYEAQ. V lost 4 bases and J lost 5; bases outside the gene matches: 4. This CDR3 reads CASSSTDRDEQYF. The CDR3 coding sequence is TGTGCCAGCAGCTCCACGGACAGGGACGAGCAGTACTTC.

CDR3 sequence (DNA): TGTGCCAGCAGCTTAGCAGGGGGGACCCAGTACTTC. Protein: CASSLAGGTQYF. V and J are TRBV11-2 and TRBJ2-5; 7 bases are a match to TRBD1. CDR3 length: 12 amino acids. J lost 7 bases, V lost 1 base, and 0 bases had no gene match. The germline V gene encodes CDR1 SGHAT and CDR2 FQNNGV.

The chain uses TRBV29-1 and TRBJ2-6, with D perhaps given as TRBD1 or TRBD2 (6 bases each). Germline V lookup: CDR1 SQVTM, CDR2 ANQGSEA. The CDR3 has 16 amino acids. Deletions cut 7 bases from V and 4 bases from J, with 20 bases between. The CDR3 DNA sequence: TGCAGCGCAATGACGTGGGGGGCGACCGGGGCCAACGTCCTGACTTTC. Its translation: CSAMTWGATGANVLTF.

The V call is TRBV19, the J call TRBJ2-7; 9 bases are a match to TRBD1. After removal of 5 bases from V and 1 base from J, the junction contained 3 bases not matched to a gene. The CDR3 has 14 amino acids. The germline gives CDR1 LNHDA, CDR2 SQIVND (reference sequence). This CDR3 reads CASSDRGASYEQYF. CDR3 sequence (DNA): TGTGCCAGTAGTGACAGGGGGGCTTCCTACGAGCAGTACTTC.